One T cell receptor (beta chain) is described in this entry. This clone was seen once. The clone's antigen remains unknown. Nothing much larger sits one base from this clone, and base qualities are not available. TCRbeta CDR3 regions were amplified from genomic DNA using the immunoSEQ Assay, a bias-controlled multiplex PCR. As for how the authors treated the data: The number of nucleated cells in each sample was estimated from the amplification of reference gene primers within the assay. To quantify the absolute abundance of each unique TCRbeta CDR3 rearrangement, sequence reads were collapsed and filtered. For each sample, productive Simpson clonality was calculated by taking the square root of Simpson's diversity index across productive rearrangements. TCRdb retrieved this table from immuneACCESS and kept in-frame rearrangements only. Not all clones are present; in checked studies, unresolved V genes account for under half, and no reason is known for the remainder. V and J calls and clone size are copied from that table; D and trimming were computed from the DNA. Counted in this sample were about 180,000 clones; roughly 87% of them appeared once. Under 3% of the sample is held by the ten biggest clonotypes.

V has 5 bases trimmed and J has 5 bases trimmed; junction bases matching no gene number 8. CDR1 and CDR2 (SEHNR, FQNEAQ) derive from the germline V gene (reference sequence). The CDR3 runs 14 amino acids, cysteine and phenylalanine included. Here the CDR3 DNA is all that survives: 42 bases in frame from base 1. The data were taken from a study of blood T cell repertoires in COVID-19 (dated by TCRdb to about 2020). The study in broad terms: Samples from collaborators originated in the United States, Italy and Spain and spanned both the acute and convalescent phases of COVID-19. The material from the prospective study consisted of cDNA or gDNA derived from T cells, B-cell-depleted T cells, or PBMCs. The dataset comprised deeply sampled blood TCRbeta repertoires from subjects exposed to, actively infected with, or recovered from COVID-19. The repertoires were released in a freely available public database meant as a resource for research on the immune response to SARS-CoV-2. The samples were drawn from the first 160 participants of the ongoing ImmuneRACE study and from over a thousand subjects provided by 6 global collaborators. Nearly every sample came with metadata listing a de-identified subject ID, COVID-19 status, age in years and sex. Where available, HLA class I and class II types were obtained from metadata supplied by the sample provider rather than from assay-based typing.

In the prospective study, participants were about 18 to 90 years old, resided in 20 to 30 geographic areas of the United States, and were enrolled through a virtual design. Cohort assignment in the prospective study relied on participant-reported clinical history from a screening survey and a study questionnaire. In the prospective study, mobile phlebotomists collected whole blood, serum and a nasopharyngeal or oropharyngeal swab from each participant. Prospective study participants could optionally give additional blood draws and questionnaires over an approximately two-month period. Before DNA extraction, blood samples from the prospective study were shipped at room temperature or frozen. Results the study describes overall, beyond this receptor: How much clinical and demographic metadata was included differed by source and by participant, and the metadata was provided uncurated.

Recombination joined TRBV7-9 with TRBJ1-2, with 7 junctional bases fitting TRBD1. This TCR derives from a woman between 40 and 55 years old with acute COVID-19. The specimen was PBMCs or T cells enriched from blood (not recorded which). The sequence in DNA is TGTGCCAGCAGCACCGACAGGGCCTTATATGGCTACACCTTC. This yields the protein CASSTDRALYGYTF.